This TCR beta chain was captured by sequencing in a study of T cells in narcolepsy. Study information: Enrolled donors included narcolepsy type 1 or type 2 patients and healthy controls.

Here immunoSEQ multiplex PCR was the method, and the copy in TCRdb shows in-frame clones only, minus some. This table holds some 32,000 clones, around 80% found once. Of note for this clone: Its antigen is unknown.

Findings of the study overall: No autoreactive T cell clone sequences appeared in some memory CD4+ repertoires. Autoreactive clonotypes reportedly recurred in blood of same and different patients, not controls. Autoreactive HCRT-specific and TRIB2-specific clonotypes were marked in same-patient CSF-versus-blood CD4+ comparisons.

Germline V gene lookup returns CDR1 SGHVS and CDR2 FNYEAQ. The CDR3 covers 12 residues. V was trimmed by 3 bases and J by 7 bases, leaving 10 bases between them. Source material: CD45RA- memory CD4+ T cells from PBMCs. This chain links TRBV7-6 with TRBJ2-7, with TRBD1 as a possible D gene (5 bases). The clonotype was recovered from a human donor with narcolepsy. CDR3 nucleotides: TGTGCCAGCAGCTTCAGGGCGGCGGAGCAGTACTTC. Protein product: CASSFRAAEQYF.